This passage covers 21 T cell receptor beta chains from one sample sequenced in a study of shared clonotypes between healthy human individuals. TCRdb's table, derived via immunoSEQ multiplex PCR, lists solely in-frame clones and lacks some. This table has 550,000 to 850,000 clones, around 72% appearing once. The sequenced sample consisted of memory CD4+ T cells sorted from blood. Subset meaning: CD45RA-negative fraction. These receptors were collected from a woman between 25 and 40 years old in good health.

This chain joins TRBV28 and TRBJ2-1; 9 bases line up with TRBD1. Germline V lookup: CDR1 MDHEN, CDR2 SYDVKM. This CDR3 has 14 amino acids. V shed 6 bases, J shed 4 bases, and the junction held 4 bases outside the gene matches. CDR3 nucleotides: TGTGCCAGCAGCGGGACAGGGAGATACAATGAGCAGTTCTTC. Its translation: CASSGTGRYNEQFF.

V usage is TRBV28 and J usage is TRBJ2-3; 8 bases are shared with TRBD2. The trim removed 5 bases at V and 1 base at J, leaving 8 bases unmatched. This CDR3 contains 16 residues. Germline V gene sequence: CDR1 MDHEN, CDR2 SYDVKM. CDR3 loop: CASSLSGRGGTDTQYF. The DNA for the CDR3 is TGTGCCAGCAGTCTAAGCGGGAGAGGGGGCACAGATACGCAGTATTTT.

CDR3 in amino acids: CSARVGQGSLEQYF. CDR3 coding DNA: TGCAGCGCGCGGGTGGGACAGGGATCGCTCGAGCAGTACTTC. This chain uses TRBV29-1 with TRBJ2-7; 9 nucleotides match TRBD1. Germline loops: CDR1 SQVTM, CDR2 ANQGSEA. This CDR3 is 14 amino acids long. Trimming at V came to 7 bases and at J to 6 bases, leaving 13 bases not matched to a gene.

V and J are TRBV30 and TRBJ2-2; 8 nucleotides match TRBD1. CDR1 GTSNPN and CDR2 SVGIG come from the germline V gene (reference sequence). The J segment lost 7 bases and the V segment lost 2 bases, leaving 6 bases of the junction unmatched. The CDR3 length is 14 residues. CDR3 loop: CAWSPQGAYGELFF. Written as DNA, the CDR3 is TGTGCCTGGAGTCCGCAGGGGGCCTACGGGGAGCTGTTTTTT.

The chain uses TRBV27 and TRBJ1-1, with no clear D. Per the germline V gene, CDR1 is MNHEY and CDR2 is SMNVEV (reference sequence). Trimming removed 0 bases at V and 9 bases at J, with 11 bases between. The length of the CDR3 is 13 residues. This chain's CDR3 is CASSLSRQLKAFF. DNA for the CDR3: TGTGCCAGCAGTTTATCCCGGCAGCTAAAAGCTTTCTTT.

V gene TRBV28 combines with J gene TRBJ1-2, with no clear D. The length of the CDR3 is 14 residues. Per germline, CDR1 MDHEN and CDR2 SYDVKM. V was clipped by 3 bases and J by 3 bases, with 11 bases between them. The CDR3 protein is CASSFERWDYGYTF. For the CDR3, the DNA is TGTGCCAGCAGTTTTGAGAGGTGGGACTATGGCTACACCTTC.

This clone was found once. The CDR3 sequence is CASSLPGTPYNEQFF. CDR3 sequence (DNA): TGTGCCAGCAGTTTACCCGGGACTCCCTACAATGAGCAGTTCTTC. The rearrangement links TRBV28 to TRBJ2-1; D may be TRBD2 (6 bases). From germline, CDR1 is MDHEN and CDR2 SYDVKM. CDR3 length: 15 amino acids. The ends were cut back, 2 bases at V and 2 bases at J, with 10 bases in the middle.

The rearrangement joins TRBV27 to TRBJ2-7, with 8 bases identical to TRBD1. V was pared by 5 bases and J by 1 base, with 7 bases of the junction left unmatched. This CDR3 has 15 residues. The V gene's germline CDR1 is MNHEY and CDR2 SMNVEV (reference sequence). Here the CDR3 reads CASSTRTGISYEQYF. The CDR3 nucleotides are TGTGCCAGCAGTACAAGGACAGGGATATCCTACGAGCAGTACTTC.

V is TRBV29-1 and J is TRBJ1-2; D gene uncertain. This CDR3 region has 12 residues. Trimming took off 7 bases at V and 0 bases at J, with 9 bases between the two ends. Germline CDR1 reads SQVTM; CDR2 reads ANQGSEA. The CDR3 nucleotides read TGCAGCGCCTTGGCGGCTAACTATGGCTACACCTTC. Amino acids: CSALAANYGYTF.

This chain joins TRBV27 and TRBJ2-1; D possibly matches TRBD1 or TRBD2 (5 bases each). The ends were cut back, 5 bases at V and 7 bases at J, with 18 bases in the middle. The germline CDR1 and CDR2 sequences are MNHEY and SMNVEV (reference sequence). This CDR3 region has 15 residues. CDR3 bases: TGTGCCAGCAGTCCATTCTCGGGACGTAGGAATGAGCAGTTCTTC. This sequence encodes CASSPFSGRRNEQFF.

As concerns this clone: The sample holds other DNA sequences that translate to the same CDR3. The rearrangement links TRBV28 to TRBJ2-7, with D maybe TRBD1 (6 bases). Germline assignment: CDR1 MDHEN and CDR2 SYDVKM. V was clipped by 6 bases and J by 3 bases, with 18 bases between them. This CDR3 is built from 15 residues. The DNA for the CDR3 is TGTGCCAGCAGGCTGGGGGCAGGGCTAGGCTACGAGCAGTACTTC. It is translated as CASRLGAGLGYEQYF.

V is TRBV7-2 and J is TRBJ2-1, with 7 bases lining up with TRBD2. In germline, CDR1 is SGHTA, CDR2 FQGNSA. The CDR3 covers 15 residues. J was trimmed by 5 bases and V by 2 bases; bases with no gene match: 6. This CDR3 is CASSLQAGFNNEQFF. In DNA, the CDR3 is TGTGCCAGCAGCTTACAAGCGGGATTCAACAATGAGCAGTTCTTC.

The V gene is TRBV7-2, the J gene TRBJ2-1, with 7 bases fitting TRBD2. The length of the CDR3 is 14 residues. V trimming: 5 bases; J trimming: 3 bases; junction bases outside the gene matches: 4. Germline CDR1 and CDR2: SGHTA and FQGNSA. The CDR3 sequence: CASSLTSVYNEQFF. The CDR3 bases are TGTGCCAGCAGCCTAACTAGCGTCTACAATGAGCAGTTCTTC.

The count of this clone is one. The chain has TRBV19 and TRBJ2-1; 7 bases are shared with TRBD1. The germline V gene has CDR1 LNHDA and CDR2 SQIVND (reference sequence). This CDR3 region has 14 residues. V lost 4 bases, J lost 7 bases, and 7 bases stayed unmatched. The CDR3 loop is CASSTRTGNNEQFF. Here the CDR3 DNA reads TGTGCCAGTAGTACCAGGACAGGAAATAATGAGCAGTTCTTC.

This chain uses TRBV18 with TRBJ1-4; 7 bases match TRBD1. Germline-derived CDR1 and CDR2 are KGHSH and LQKENI. V dropped 4 bases and J dropped 3; count of bases not matched to a gene: 5. This CDR3 contains 15 residues. CDR3 bases: TGTGCCAGCTCACATGACAGGGCCTCTAATGAAAAACTGTTTTTT. It is translated as CASSHDRASNEKLFF.

This chain joins TRBV27 and TRBJ2-5; 12 bases are a match to TRBD2. In germline, CDR1 is MNHEY, CDR2 SMNVEV (reference sequence). The trim removed 9 bases at V and 1 base at J, leaving 3 bases unmatched. This CDR3 region has 14 residues. This CDR3 reads CASGLAGTQETQYF. In DNA, the CDR3 is TGTGCCAGTGGACTAGCGGGAACCCAAGAGACCCAGTACTTC.

The chain couples TRBV2 to TRBJ2-1, with TRBD2 matching 12 bases. The junction had 6 bases not matched to a gene; V was cut back by 6 bases and J by 6 bases. CDR3 length: 15 residues. Germline CDR1 is SNHLY and CDR2 is FYNNEI. The CDR3 protein is CASRRLAGALNEQFF. CDR3 nucleotide sequence: TGTGCCAGCAGGCGACTAGCGGGAGCTCTCAATGAGCAGTTCTTC.

The chain carries TRBV9 and TRBJ2-3, with TRBD2 matching 10 bases. CDR1 and CDR2 from the germline V gene are SGDLS and YYNGEE. CDR3 length: 17 amino acids. The junction had 6 bases not matched to a gene; V was cut back by 0 bases and J by 2 bases. The CDR3 coding sequence is TGTGCCAGCAGCGTAGTCCCTAGCGGGAGATTCACAGATACGCAGTATTTT. Its translation: CASSVVPSGRFTDTQYF.

The CDR3 nucleotides read TGTGCCAGCAAAGAGACAGGGGACAATCAGCCCCAGCATTTT. As protein: CASKETGDNQPQHF. The rearrangement links TRBV28 to TRBJ1-5, with 8 nucleotides matching TRBD1. This CDR3 region has 14 residues. After removal of 7 bases from V and 3 bases from J, the junction contained 5 bases not matched to a gene. CDR1 is MDHEN, CDR2 SYDVKM, per germline.

This rearrangement joins TRBV7-9 to TRBJ2-3; 11 positions match TRBD1. The CDR3 totals 15 residues. After removal of 5 bases from V and 5 bases from J, the junction contained 6 bases not matched to a gene. The germline V gene encodes CDR1 SEHNR and CDR2 FQNEAQ (reference sequence). CDR3 in amino acids: CASSLGQGAGDTQYF. The CDR3 DNA is TGTGCCAGCAGCCTAGGACAGGGGGCTGGAGATACGCAGTATTTT.

This chain links TRBV6-5 with TRBJ2-1, with TRBD2 matching 8 bases. This CDR3 has 15 residues. The ends lost 3 bases at V and 7 bases at J; junction bases unmatched: 8. Germline V gene sequence: CDR1 MNHEY, CDR2 SVGAGI. The CDR3: CASSYITGGGNEQFF. The CDR3 DNA reads TGTGCCAGCAGTTATATAACGGGAGGGGGGAATGAGCAGTTCTTC.